This T cell receptor (beta chain) comes out of a study of T cells after yellow fever vaccination (dated by TCRdb to 2018 to 2020). Regarding the complete study: The SMART-Seq v4 Ultra Low Input RNA kit was used to prepare libraries from fractions with low cell numbers. To follow T-cell clones before and after primary and booster YFV17D yellow fever vaccination, bulk TCR alpha and beta repertoires were sequenced over time. Blood was collected at multiple timepoints before and after primary and secondary immunization, and bulk PBMC replicates and cell subsets were isolated. Two healthy male donors, one aged 18 to 30 and one aged 30 to 40 years, made up the cohort.

Note on this clonotype: Its antigen is currently not known. Per-base qualities were not stored, and no clone one base away is much larger.

In the germline V gene (reference sequence), CDR1 corresponds to SGHAT and CDR2 to FQDESV. V is shortened by 7 bases, J by 1 base, and the region joining them spans 16 bases. From cysteine to phenylalanine, the CDR3 is 16 amino acids long. CDR3 DNA only is kept here, 48 bases in frame from base 1. The instrument was an Illumina NovaSeq 6000. TCR cDNA was made using 5'RACE template switching, a step that added a universal primer site and unique molecular identifiers. Priming for cDNA synthesis came from both the TCR alpha and TCR beta constant segments. Library amplification involved two PCR steps, and the second step added sample barcodes and sequencing adapters. Sequencing of libraries was performed on Illumina HiSeq 2500 (2x100 bp) or NovaSeq (2x150 bp). The published analysis was carried out like this. MIGEC handled demultiplexing of reads and collapsing into UMI consensus sequences, while MiXCR performed V(D)J alignment. Clonotypes responding to the vaccine were identified with edgeR on replicate PBMC samples, with the criteria of FDR below 0.01 and a log2 fold change above 5 up to day 15. CD4 or CD8 identity was assigned to each bulk clonotype according to whether the clonotype was present at higher abundance in the sequenced CD4 repertoire or the sequenced CD8 repertoire. TCRdb cleaned the public reads at Q25 with fastp, built clones with MiXCR and kept in-frame beta chains. Entries are consolidated by CDR3 protein sequence, retaining the most common genes and DNA. Here the V and J calls rest on TCRdb's processing, not on the authors' analysis. The sample table shows 250,000 to 400,000 distinct CDR3 sequences, and 4.1% are seen once. The biggest ten clones account for just under 25% of the sample.

Broader findings and caveats from the paper: Compared with the primary T-cell response, the secondary T-cell response was weaker but faster, peaking on day 5 rather than day 15. A small fraction of clonotypes showed up in both the CD4 and CD8 compartments, probably as a result of convergent recombination. The study included only a couple of donors, which limits how far the findings can be generalized. Most clones expanded after primary vaccination were re-detected after the booster (96% of CD4 and roughly 85% of CD8), suggesting broad memory maintenance. FACS-sorted repertoires could contain abundant contaminating clonotypes from the bulk population, so computational filtering was required.

In the paper's terms, the treatment or condition label means: live attenuated yellow fever vaccine strain. Two biological replicates of bulk PBMCs were collected at each blood-draw timepoint. A standard Ficoll-Paque protocol was used to isolate PBMCs from peripheral blood. RNA was extracted with TriZol from bulk PBMCs, CD4 and CD8 fractions, and dextramer-positive and dextramer-negative fractions. This sequence originates from a man between 18 and 35 years old who received the YFV17D yellow fever vaccine. The sequence is built from TRBV11-1 and TRBJ2-2; possibly the D gene is TRBD1, per 6 matching bases. Sample: PBMCs, taken 5 days after the yellow fever booster vaccination. The DNA sequence reads TGTGCCAGCACACTCCGCGGACAGAAGAACACCGGGGAGCTGTTTTTT. It codes for CASTLRGQKNTGELFF.